This TCR beta chain was profiled in a study of persistence of HIV-infected CD4 T cells. Study observations and caveats: Proviral oligoclonality tracked with TCR oligoclonality within the same sorted cells. Degenerate expanded CDR3beta sequences were enriched among CMV- and Gag-responding cells.

The stimulus was an HIV-1 Gag 15-mer peptide pool, 1 ug/peptide/mL. Responding CD4+ T cells were sorted by upregulation of both CD40 ligand and CD69. This CDR3 comprises 16 residues. Trimming removed 1 base from V and 0 bases from J, with 11 bases in between. CDR1 and CDR2 from the germline V gene are SGHTS and YDEGEE. The libraries were made with immunoSEQ version 4 in survey mode. Genomic DNA was diluted to 7.5 to 10 ng/uL, up to 1 ug per sample. Sequenced by immunoSEQ multiplex PCR; TCRdb stores in-frame clones only, minus some. The repertoire holds almost 20,000 clones, with less than 75% as singletons. With respect to this clone: The antigen is undetermined.

The chain couples TRBV5-8 to TRBJ1-3; D is uncertain. The source is an adult woman with HIV who was CMV-seropositive. The sample in question was CD4+ T cells sorted from PBMCs after approximately 19-hour stimulation, obtained from a patient who received antiretroviral therapy. CDR3 amino acids: CASSLYFVSSGNTIYF. CDR3 nucleotide sequence: TGTGCCAGCAGCTTGTATTTCGTGAGCTCTGGAAACACCATATATTTT.